These 10 T cell receptor beta chains originate from one sample sequenced in a study of blood T cell repertoires in COVID-19. Clones were read by immunoSEQ multiplex PCR, and TCRdb kept only the in-frame ones, dropping some. The sample lists about 260,000 clones; around 84% were seen once. Sequencing input: PBMCs or T cells enriched from blood (not recorded which). Receptors originate from a man aged 30-40 years with acute COVID-19.

V is TRBV6-1 and J is TRBJ1-5; 8 nucleotides agree with TRBD1. Germline V gene data show CDR1 as MNHNS and CDR2 as SASEGT. After removal of 0 bases from V and 4 bases from J, the junction contained 8 bases not matched to a gene. The length of the CDR3 is 17 residues. The CDR3 loop reads CASSEAWQGAWNQPQHF. Here the CDR3 DNA reads TGTGCCAGCAGTGAAGCCTGGCAGGGGGCTTGGAATCAGCCCCAGCATTTT.

This chain joins TRBV27 and TRBJ1-2; 7 bases are a match to TRBD1. This CDR3 has 13 amino acids. V shed 6 bases, J shed 8 bases, and the junction held 9 bases outside the gene matches. Germline V CDR1 and CDR2: MNHEY, SMNVEV (reference sequence). The CDR3 here is CASRARGLGGYTF. The CDR3 DNA is TGTGCCAGCAGAGCCAGGGGGTTGGGAGGCTACACCTTC.

This clone was counted a single time. The chain uses TRBV27 and TRBJ2-1, with 9 bases that match TRBD1. The V and J ends lost 3 bases and 5 bases, in that order; junction bases with no gene match: 8. The CDR3 length is 16 residues. Looked up from germline, CDR1 is MNHEY and CDR2 is SMNVEV (reference sequence). The CDR3 DNA is TGTGCCAGCAGTTTGGGACAGGGTTGGGCAGACAATGAGCAGTTCTTC. Translated, it gives CASSLGQGWADNEQFF.

The chain employs TRBV14 and TRBJ1-4; D is perhaps TRBD1 (6 bases). V shed 4 bases and J shed 2 bases, with 11 bases lying between them. CDR3 size: 15 residues. The germline V gene encodes CDR1 SGHDN and CDR2 FVKESK. The CDR3 bases are TGTGCCAGCAGCCCCACAGGGATCACTAATGAAAAACTGTTTTTT. Its protein is CASSPTGITNEKLFF. Full variable domain (outside the CDR3, taken from reference TRBV14 and TRBJ1-4): EAGVTQFPSHSVIEKGQTVTLRCDPISGHDNLYWYRRVMGKEIKFLLHFVKESKQDESGMPNNRFLAERTGGTYSTLKVQPAELEDSGVYFCASSPTGITNEKLFFGSGTQLSVL.

The V and J genes are TRBV7-2 and TRBJ2-7, with 10 bases identical to TRBD2. V shed 5 bases, J shed 0 bases, and the junction held 16 bases outside the gene matches. Per the germline V gene, CDR1 is SGHTA and CDR2 is FQGNSA. CDR3 length: 19 amino acids. The CDR3, as DNA: TGTGCCAGCAGCAGGGGCCGCGGGACTAGCGAGCCTTACTCCTACGAGCAGTACGTC. Its translation: CASSRGRGTSEPYSYEQYV.

The chain employs TRBV30 and TRBJ1-5, with TRBD1 matching 9 bases. Looked up from germline, CDR1 is GTSNPN and CDR2 is SVGIG (reference sequence). The CDR3 runs 14 residues. V shed 6 bases and J 4 bases; nucleotides not matched to a gene: 7. The CDR3: CACTGQGRNQPQHF. The CDR3 nucleotides are TGTGCCTGCACAGGACAGGGGCGGAATCAGCCCCAGCATTTT.

The V gene is TRBV5-1, the J gene TRBJ2-3; 8 nucleotides agree with TRBD2. The CDR3 contains 17 residues. V was pared by 0 bases and J by 4 bases, with 10 bases of the junction left unmatched. The V gene's germline CDR1 is SGHRS and CDR2 YFSETQ. DNA of the CDR3: TGCGCCAGCAGCTTGGTCCCCGGACTAGCTCGGGCAGATACGCAGTATTTT. Translation: CASSLVPGLARADTQYF.

V and J are TRBV9 and TRBJ2-2, with D maybe TRBD2 (6 bases). This CDR3 comprises 17 residues. V dropped 3 bases and J dropped 8 bases, with 23 bases sitting between them. Germline V gene data show CDR1 as SGDLS and CDR2 as YYNGEE. The DNA of the CDR3 is TGTGCCAGCAGCGCGCTCGGTACGGGAGCTTTGACTGGGGAGCTGTTTTTT. Amino acids: CASSALGTGALTGELFF.

This sequence joins TRBV6-2 or TRBV6-3 and TRBJ2-6; TRBD1 might be the D (6 bases). V dropped 6 bases and J dropped 1 base, with 10 bases sitting between them. CDR1 is MNHEY and CDR2 is SVGEGT in the germline V gene. The length of the CDR3 is 15 residues. CDR3 amino acids: CASSRTGSGANVLTF. CDR3 sequence (DNA): TGTGCCAGCAGCCGAACAGGGTCTGGGGCCAACGTCCTGACTTTC.

V and J are TRBV20-1 and TRBJ1-1; 7 positions match TRBD1. CDR3 size: 11 residues. The V gene end was trimmed by 0 bases and the J gene end by 10 bases; junction bases not matched to a gene: 2. Germline CDR1 is DFQATT and CDR2 is SNEGSKA (reference sequence). CDR3 DNA sequence: TGCAGTGCTAGAGAGAACAGGGGAGCTTTCTTT. Translating gives CSARENRGAFF.